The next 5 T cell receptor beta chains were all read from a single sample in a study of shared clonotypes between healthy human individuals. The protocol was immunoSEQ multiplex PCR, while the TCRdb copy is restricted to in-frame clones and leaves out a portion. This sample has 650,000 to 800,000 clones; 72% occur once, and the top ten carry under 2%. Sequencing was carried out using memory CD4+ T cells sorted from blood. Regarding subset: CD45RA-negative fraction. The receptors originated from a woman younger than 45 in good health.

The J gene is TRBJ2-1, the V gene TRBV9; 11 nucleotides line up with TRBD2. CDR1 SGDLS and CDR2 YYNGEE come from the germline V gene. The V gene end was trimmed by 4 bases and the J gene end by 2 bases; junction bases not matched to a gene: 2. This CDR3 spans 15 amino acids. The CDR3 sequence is CASSRLAGTYNEQFF. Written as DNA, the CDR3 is TGTGCCAGCAGCCGACTAGCGGGAACCTACAATGAGCAGTTCTTC.

CDR3 region: CSVGGGQTTPGELFF. The CDR3 DNA sequence: TGCAGCGTTGGAGGGGGACAAACGACACCCGGGGAGCTGTTTTTT. The chain couples TRBV29-1 to TRBJ2-2; TRBD1 is a possible D gene (6 bases). Germline values: CDR1 SQVTM, CDR2 ANQGSEA. Trimming stripped 4 bases from V and 6 bases from J, with 18 bases between. CDR3 length: 15 residues.

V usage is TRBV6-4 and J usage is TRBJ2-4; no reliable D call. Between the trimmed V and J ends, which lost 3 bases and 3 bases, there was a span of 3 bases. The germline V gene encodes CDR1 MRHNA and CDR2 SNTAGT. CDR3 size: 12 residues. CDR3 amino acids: CASSESKNIQYF. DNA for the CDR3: TGTGCCAGCAGTGAGAGCAAAAACATTCAGTACTTC.

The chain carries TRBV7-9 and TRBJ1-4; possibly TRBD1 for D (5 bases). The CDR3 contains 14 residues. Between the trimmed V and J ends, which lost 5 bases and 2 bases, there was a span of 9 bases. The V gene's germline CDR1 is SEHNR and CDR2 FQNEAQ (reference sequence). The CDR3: CASSLGGTNEKLFF. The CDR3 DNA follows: TGTGCCAGCAGCCTGGGGGGGACTAATGAAAAACTGTTTTTT.

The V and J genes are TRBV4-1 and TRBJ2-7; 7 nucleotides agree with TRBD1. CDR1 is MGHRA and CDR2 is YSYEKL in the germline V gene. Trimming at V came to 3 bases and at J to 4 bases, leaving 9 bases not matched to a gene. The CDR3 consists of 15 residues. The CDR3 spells CASSHRTGGLYEQYF. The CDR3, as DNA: TGCGCCAGCAGCCACCGGACAGGCGGGCTTTACGAGCAGTACTTC.